This T cell receptor beta chain emerged from a study of graft-versus-host responses after intestinal transplantation (dated by TCRdb to the early 2020s). Regarding the study in general: The transplants that recipients received were multivisceral, liver-intestinal, or isolated intestinal. To identify alloreactive clones, pre-transplant mixed lymphocyte reaction products were sequenced and then compared with unstimulated pre-transplant donor and recipient T cells. A peak of at least 4% donor T cells among recipient peripheral blood mononuclear cells was the definition used for donor T cell macrochimerism. The cohort enrolled about two dozen intestinal transplant recipients including one retransplant, and a few patients lacking pretransplant specimens were excluded. Samples from three later patients were sequenced in-house on an Illumina MiSeq with MiXCR processing rather than by the commercial service. Every recipient was given anti-thymocyte globulin induction, followed by about three years of maintenance tacrolimus and steroids. After intestinal transplantation, graft-versus-host and host-versus-graft alloreactive T cell clones were followed in the graft, circulation and bone marrow using bulk TCR-beta CDR3 sequencing.

With regard to this clone: What antigen it recognizes has not been identified. Base qualities are not at hand, and no much larger clone is one base apart.

To prepare the library, the immunoSEQ multiplex PCR assay was applied. For most patients, genomic DNA was isolated with the Qiagen DNeasy Blood and Tissue Kit and shipped frozen to Adaptive Biotechnologies for TCR sequencing. High-throughput TCR-beta CDR3 sequencing of genomic DNA from most patients was performed by Adaptive Biotechnologies. Per the source publication's procedure: Adaptive's ImmunoSEQ software supplied the TCR sequencing data for 18 patients, while MiXCR and VDJtools were used to process a few other patients. To correct CD4 versus CD8 sorting errors, any sequence found in both subsets at a frequency ratio below 5:1 was removed. CDR3 nucleotide sequences shared between donor and recipient were removed because their origin could not be assigned. Alloreactive clones required at least 2-fold expansion over unstimulated cells and minimum CFSE-low frequency of 0.002% (template counts) or 0.001% (read counts). Clones were considered mappable if detected in sequenced pre-transplant spleen, lymph node, or MLR CFSE-low populations of the donor or recipient. Cumulative frequency of alloreactive clones was calculated as a percentage of all sequences weighted by copy number. In TCRdb, the immuneACCESS table is reduced to in-frame sequences with V and J assigned. These tables do not hold every clone; where another copy was compared, an unresolved V gene accounts for under half, and the others remain unexplained. That table furnishes V, J and clone size, whereas the DNA furnished D and trimming. The sample includes tens of thousands of clones, with around 91% observed a single time. Less than 5% of the sample lies in the top ten.

Study-wide findings and limitations: Early after transplant, peak levels of circulating GvH clones were associated with declines in HvG clones. Patients with donor T cell macrochimerism had high GvH to HvG T cell clonal ratios in their allografts. Conclusions were limited by the relatively low number and heterogeneity of intestinal transplant patients. GvH clones were found in recipient bone marrow, and some of the GvH clones appeared earlier in ileal mucosa or blood, which is consistent with an intestinal mucosal origin.

This specimen's time point label, per the study, means: cells obtained before transplantation from donor or recipient. CD3+CD4+ and CD3+CD8+ populations were FACS-sorted from unstimulated pre-transplant donor and recipient cells taken from spleen or lymph nodes. V is reduced by 1 base and J by 7 bases, leaving a spacing of 5 bases between them. The CDR3 measures 12 amino acids from cysteine to phenylalanine. Only CDR3 DNA is held: 36 bases, read in frame from base 1. The germline V gene gives CDR1 as LGHNA and CDR2 as YNFKEQ. The chain employs TRBV4-2 and TRBJ2-1, with the D gene not clear enough to name. The sequencing here drew on unstimulated CD8+ T cells sorted from spleen or lymph node cells, taken before transplant. This TCR was sampled from a human donor who was the organ donor for an intestinal transplant. The CDR3 reads as follows: CASSQVRNEQFF. The bases read TGTGCCAGCAGCCAAGTGAGGAATGAGCAGTTCTTC.